The source of this TCR beta chain is a study of Ad26.COV2.S vaccination and SARS-CoV-2 variants. Study-wide context: COV1001, an Ad26.COV2.S trial, supplied this vaccine-arm donor.

The treatment denotes: roughly 20 received Ad26.COV2.S at low or high dose, single or two shots; roughly five received placebo; per-sample allocation not given. The samples were gathered on day 63 after the first injection of vaccine or placebo. Only in-frame clones appear in the TCRdb table, and some are missing; sequencing was by immunoSEQ multiplex PCR. This sample carries hundreds of thousands of clones, 70% to 90% of them seen once, and the ten largest clones take nearly 1.5%. The CDR3 consists of 14 residues. V lost 4 bases and J lost 6, with 10 bases in between. CDR1 and CDR2 (germline): SNHLY, FYNNEI.

This clonotype was obtained from a person aged 18-65 years who received the Ad26.COV2.S COVID-19 vaccine or a placebo. V and J are TRBV2 and TRBJ1-6; possibly TRBD1 for D (5 bases). This specimen consisted of peripheral blood, obtained in a trial of Ad26.COV2.S vaccine versus placebo. CDR3 DNA: TGTGCCAGCAGTGTTAAGGGGCCTAATTCACCCCTCCACTTT. Protein sequence: CASSVKGPNSPLHF.